This T cell receptor beta chain was found in a study of PD-1 blockade in mismatch repair-deficient tumors (dated by TCRdb to 2015 to 2018). Regarding the study in general: Between September 2013 and 2016, more than 75 consecutive patients with approximately 12 mismatch repair-deficient cancer types, all previously treated and progressing, were enrolled in the trial. Tumor-associated T cell clones were tracked in the peripheral blood of patients responding to PD-1 blockade by deep sequencing of TCR CDR3 regions. Here is what the overall study found, with its caveats: After pembrolizumab, tumor-resident clones, which were often undetectable in blood before treatment, expanded rapidly and then contracted, generally ahead of radiologic responses.

Mismatch repair deficiency in every enrolled patient was established by polymerase chain reaction or immunohistochemistry. A few patients who responded to pembrolizumab therapy underwent TCR sequencing. In the phase II trial, pembrolizumab PD-1 blockade was tested prospectively in advanced mismatch repair-deficient cancers, no matter which tissue of origin the cancers came from. Peripheral blood T cell samples were serially collected before and at multiple times after PD-1 blockade was started. The timing of each blood sample was reported as weeks after the first dose of pembrolizumab. Unmatched junction bases come to 4, with V trimmed by 3 bases and J by 3 bases. From the cysteine up to the phenylalanine, the CDR3 has a length of 14 residues. Here the CDR3 DNA is all that survives: 42 bases in frame from base 1. Sequences SQVTM (CDR1) and ANQGSEA (CDR2) are obtained from the germline V gene. A word on this clone: The antigen it binds to is not known. It has no much larger one-base neighbor in the sample; base qualities were not kept.

The receptor library was made with the immunoSEQ multiplex PCR assay. Entries here come from immuneACCESS through TCRdb and include only in-frame sequences with V and J called. Some clones fail to appear in such tables; in the studies checked, an unresolved V gene covers under half of the shortfall, and the cause of the remainder is unknown. Across this sample there are under 150,000 clones, with roughly nine tenths seen only once. The ten most abundant clones make up about 13% of the sample. The TCR was taken from an adult with mismatch repair-deficient cancer. Recombination joined TRBV29-1 with TRBJ2-1, with 8 bases matching TRBD2. The specimen was peripheral blood, collected 44 weeks after starting pembrolizumab. CDR3 loop: CSVDTGGRYNEQFF. The nucleotides read TGCAGCGTTGACACGGGAGGGCGCTACAATGAGCAGTTCTTC.